The present T cell receptor (beta chain) was sequenced within a study of T cell clonotyping in hematopoietic cell transplantation. Study observations and caveats: CD4 and CD8 repertoire contributions could not be separated without sorting. Pathologically expanded recipient clonotypes increased progressively from day 30 to day 180 as diversity fell.

The CDR3 sequence is 12 residues long. V lost 9 bases, J lost 3 bases, and 11 bases lay in between. Germline-derived CDR1 and CDR2 are MGHDK and SYGVNS. Here immunoSEQ multiplex PCR was the method, and the copy in TCRdb shows in-frame clones only, minus some. In the table there are a few thousand clones, 15% to 20% of which are singletons. This clone came up a few times. What it binds is unknown. Recipients were bled about 28 days pretransplant and at posttransplant days 30, 100, 180. This specimen was PBMCs, taken 180 days after allogeneic stem cell transplant. This TCR was sampled from a young adult male patient who had an allogeneic stem cell transplant, so the T cells may come from the graft donor. Some clones in this sample may be carry-over from other donors' samples. The V gene is TRBV25-1, the J gene TRBJ2-5; D possibly matches TRBD1 or TRBD2 (6 bases each). The CDR3 DNA follows: TGTGCCAGGACAGGCGGGGAAGAGACCCAGTACTTC. It specifies CARTGGEETQYF.